The present T cell receptor beta chain was sequenced within a study of CD8+CD57+ T cells in acquired aplastic anemia. Template material for TCR beta VDJ and CDR3 profiling consisted of genomic DNA. Each CDR3 protein is one row after TCRdb ran MiXCR on the reads. This sample has 400,000 to 450,000 distinct CDR3 sequences, with 65% to 75% found just once. The CDR3 loop spans 16 amino acids. Trimming removed 4 bases from V and 3 bases from J; junction bases left unmatched: 12. Germline V CDR1 and CDR2: LGHNA, YSLEER. The TCR originated in a human donor in good health, serving as a control. This chain joins TRBV4-3 and TRBJ2-7; the match to TRBD2 covers 7 bases. Sequencing input: sorted CD4+, CD8+, or CD8+CD57+ T cells (not recorded which) from PBMCs. In DNA, the CDR3 is TGCGCCAGCAGCCCCGATCCAGGGCGGGGGATCTACGAGCAGTACTTC. Translation gives CASSPDPGRGIYEQYF.